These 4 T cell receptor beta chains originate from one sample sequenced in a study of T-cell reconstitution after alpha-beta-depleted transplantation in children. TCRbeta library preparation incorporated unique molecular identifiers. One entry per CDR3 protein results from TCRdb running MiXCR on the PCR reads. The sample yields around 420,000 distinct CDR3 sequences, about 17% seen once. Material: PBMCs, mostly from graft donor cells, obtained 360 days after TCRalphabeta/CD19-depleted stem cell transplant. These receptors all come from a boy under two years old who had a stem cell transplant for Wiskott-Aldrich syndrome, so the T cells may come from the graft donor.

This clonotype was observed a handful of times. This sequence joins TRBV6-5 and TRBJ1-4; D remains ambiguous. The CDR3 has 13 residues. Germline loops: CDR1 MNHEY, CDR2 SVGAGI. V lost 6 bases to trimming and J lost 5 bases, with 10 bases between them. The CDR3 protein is CASSQVLNEKLFF. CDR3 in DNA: TGTGCCAGCAGCCAGGTTCTCAATGAAAAACTGTTTTTT.

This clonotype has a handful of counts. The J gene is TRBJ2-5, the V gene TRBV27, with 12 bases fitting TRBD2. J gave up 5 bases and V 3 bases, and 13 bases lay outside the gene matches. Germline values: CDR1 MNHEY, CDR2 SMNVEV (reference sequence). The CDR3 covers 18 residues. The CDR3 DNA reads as TGTGCCAGCAGTTTTAAACAGACTAGCGGGAGAAAGGAGGAGACCCAGTACTTC. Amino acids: CASSFKQTSGRKEETQYF.

The CDR3 protein is CSASSGRLKQGETQYF. CDR3 in DNA: TGCAGTGCTTCTAGCGGGCGACTTAAGCAGGGAGAGACCCAGTACTTC. This chain joins TRBV20-1 and TRBJ2-5, with TRBD2 matching 8 bases. The V gene end was trimmed by 5 bases and the J gene end by 4 bases; junction bases not matched to a gene: 15. This CDR3 comprises 16 residues. The germline CDR1 and CDR2 sequences are DFQATT and SNEGSKA (reference sequence).

CDR3 loop: CASSLGASRSYEQYF. The CDR3 DNA reads TGCGCCAGCAGCTTGGGAGCTAGTAGGTCCTACGAGCAGTACTTC. V is TRBV5-1 and J is TRBJ2-7; D is undetermined. V lost 0 bases to trimming and J lost 1 base, with 11 bases between them. The CDR3 covers 15 residues. CDR1 is SGHRS, CDR2 YFSETQ, per germline.